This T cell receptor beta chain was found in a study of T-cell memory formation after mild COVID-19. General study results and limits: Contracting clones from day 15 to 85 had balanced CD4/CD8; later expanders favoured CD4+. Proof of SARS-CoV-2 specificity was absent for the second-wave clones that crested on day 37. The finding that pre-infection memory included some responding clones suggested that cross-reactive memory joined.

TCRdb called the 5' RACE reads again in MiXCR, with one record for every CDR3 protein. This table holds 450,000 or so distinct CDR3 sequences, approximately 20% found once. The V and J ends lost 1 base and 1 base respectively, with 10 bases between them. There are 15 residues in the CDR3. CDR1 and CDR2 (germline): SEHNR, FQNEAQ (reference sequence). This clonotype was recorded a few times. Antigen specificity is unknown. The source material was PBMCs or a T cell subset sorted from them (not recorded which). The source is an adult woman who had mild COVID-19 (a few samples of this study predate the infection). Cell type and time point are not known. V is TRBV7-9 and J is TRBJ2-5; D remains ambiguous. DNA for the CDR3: TGTGCCAGCAGCTTAGGACGCTCTTTCCAAGAGACCCAGTACTTC. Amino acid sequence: CASSLGRSFQETQYF.